This T cell receptor (beta chain) derives from a study of beta chain features in type 1 diabetes. Whole-study findings and limits: Comparison showed that naive, central memory and Treg TCRB repertoires appeared more similar among patients than among healthy donors. VDJ junctions from type 1 diabetes patients carried fewer insertions and larger deletions.

Of the isolated RNA, all was reverse transcribed, and so the sequenced material was expressed TCRB transcripts. Measured with immunoSEQ multiplex PCR; TCRdb has only the in-frame clones, and not every one. The profile shows around 310,000 clones, roughly 9.6% of them singletons. This clone was counted between two and nine times. Antigen unknown. Germline CDR1 is LNHDA and CDR2 is SQIVND (reference sequence). The V and J ends lost 4 bases and 4 bases respectively, with 13 bases between them. The CDR3 runs 14 residues. This TCR was sampled from a woman aged 25 to 39 in good health. Material for sequencing was naive CD4+ T cells from blood. The chain recombines TRBV19 with TRBJ1-2; D perhaps matches TRBD1 (6 bases). The DNA of the CDR3 is TGTGCCAGTAGTACCTGGACAGAATTCTATGGCTACACCTTC. Protein: CASSTWTEFYGYTF.